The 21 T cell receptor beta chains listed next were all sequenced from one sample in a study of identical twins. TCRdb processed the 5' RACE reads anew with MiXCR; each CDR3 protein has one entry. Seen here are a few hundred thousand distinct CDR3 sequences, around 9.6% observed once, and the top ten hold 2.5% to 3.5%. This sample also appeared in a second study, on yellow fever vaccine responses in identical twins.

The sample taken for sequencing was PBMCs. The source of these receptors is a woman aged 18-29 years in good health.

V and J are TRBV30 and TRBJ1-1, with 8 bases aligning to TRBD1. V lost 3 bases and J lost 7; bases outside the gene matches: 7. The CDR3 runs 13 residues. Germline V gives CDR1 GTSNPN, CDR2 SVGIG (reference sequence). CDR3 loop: CAWRRQGTGEAFF. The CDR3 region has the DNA TGTGCCTGGAGAAGACAGGGGACCGGTGAAGCTTTCTTT.

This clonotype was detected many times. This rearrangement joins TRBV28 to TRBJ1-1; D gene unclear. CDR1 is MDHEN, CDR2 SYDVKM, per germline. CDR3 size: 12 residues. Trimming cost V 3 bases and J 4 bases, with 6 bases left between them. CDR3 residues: CASSFSPTEAFF. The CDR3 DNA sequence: TGTGCCAGCAGTTTTTCCCCCACTGAAGCTTTCTTT.

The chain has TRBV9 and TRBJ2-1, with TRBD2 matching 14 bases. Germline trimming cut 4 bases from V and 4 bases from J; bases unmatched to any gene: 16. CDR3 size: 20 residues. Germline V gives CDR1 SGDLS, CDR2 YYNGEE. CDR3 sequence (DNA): TGTGCCAGCAGCCTCGGGGATGTGGGACTAGCGGGGGTTCCGTACAATGAGCAGTTCTTC. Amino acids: CASSLGDVGLAGVPYNEQFF.

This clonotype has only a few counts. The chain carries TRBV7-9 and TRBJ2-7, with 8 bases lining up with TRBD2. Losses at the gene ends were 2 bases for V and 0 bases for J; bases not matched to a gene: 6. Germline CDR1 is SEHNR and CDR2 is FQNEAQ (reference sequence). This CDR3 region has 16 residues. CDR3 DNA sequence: TGTGCCAGCAGCTTACAGGCGGGGGGAAGCTCCTACGAGCAGTACTTC. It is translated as CASSLQAGGSSYEQYF.

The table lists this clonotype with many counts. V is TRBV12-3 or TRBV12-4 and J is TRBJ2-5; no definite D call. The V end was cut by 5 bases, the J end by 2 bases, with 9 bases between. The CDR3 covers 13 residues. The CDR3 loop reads CASSPWVQETQYF. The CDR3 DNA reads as TGTGCCAGCAGTCCCTGGGTGCAAGAGACCCAGTACTTC.

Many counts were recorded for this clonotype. DNA of the CDR3: TGCGCCAGCAGCCAAGGGACGGCTGTAAACATTCAGTACTTC. Its protein product is CASSQGTAVNIQYF. The J gene is TRBJ2-4, the V gene TRBV4-3; D is undetermined. Germline V gives CDR1 LGHNA, CDR2 YSLEER. With 1 base removed from V and 6 bases from J, the gap between germline ends came to 10 bases. CDR3 length equals 14 residues.

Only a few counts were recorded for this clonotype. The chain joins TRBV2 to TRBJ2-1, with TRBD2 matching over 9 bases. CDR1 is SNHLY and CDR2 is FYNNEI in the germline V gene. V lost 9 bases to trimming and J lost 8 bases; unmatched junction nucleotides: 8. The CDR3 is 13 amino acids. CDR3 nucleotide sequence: TGTGCCAGTATCGGGACTAGCTATTATGAGCAGTTCTTC. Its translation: CASIGTSYYEQFF.

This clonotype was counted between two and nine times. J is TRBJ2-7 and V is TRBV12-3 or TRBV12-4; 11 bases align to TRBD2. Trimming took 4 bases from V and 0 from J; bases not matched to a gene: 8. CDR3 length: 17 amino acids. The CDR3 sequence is CASSSGTSGFISYEQYF. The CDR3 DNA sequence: TGTGCCAGCAGTTCCGGGACTAGCGGCTTTATCTCCTACGAGCAGTACTTC.

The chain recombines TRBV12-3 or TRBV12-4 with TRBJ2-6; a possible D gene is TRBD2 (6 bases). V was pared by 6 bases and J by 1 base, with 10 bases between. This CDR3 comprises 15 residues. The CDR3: CASSPGTSGANVLTF. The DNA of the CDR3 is TGTGCCAGCAGCCCTGGGACTTCTGGGGCCAACGTCCTGACTTTC.

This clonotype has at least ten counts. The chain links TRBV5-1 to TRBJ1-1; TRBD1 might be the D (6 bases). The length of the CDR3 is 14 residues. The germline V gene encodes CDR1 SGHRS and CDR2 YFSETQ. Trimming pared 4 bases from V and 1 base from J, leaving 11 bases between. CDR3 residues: CASSPTRGNTEAFF. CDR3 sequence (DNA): TGCGCCAGCAGCCCGACCAGGGGGAACACTGAAGCTTTCTTT.

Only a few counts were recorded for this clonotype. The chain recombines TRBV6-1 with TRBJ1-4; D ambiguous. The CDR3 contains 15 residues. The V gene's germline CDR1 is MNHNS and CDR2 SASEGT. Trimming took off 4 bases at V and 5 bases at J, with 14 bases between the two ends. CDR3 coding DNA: TGTGCCAGCAGTGTTGGGGTAGGACGGAATGAAAAACTGTTTTTT. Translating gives CASSVGVGRNEKLFF.

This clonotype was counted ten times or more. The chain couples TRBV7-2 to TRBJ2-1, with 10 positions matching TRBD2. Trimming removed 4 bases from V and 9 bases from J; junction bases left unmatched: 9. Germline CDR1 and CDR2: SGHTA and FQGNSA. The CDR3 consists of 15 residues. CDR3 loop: CASSSTRTSGGEQFF. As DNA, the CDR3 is TGTGCCAGCAGCTCAACTAGGACTAGCGGCGGTGAGCAGTTCTTC.

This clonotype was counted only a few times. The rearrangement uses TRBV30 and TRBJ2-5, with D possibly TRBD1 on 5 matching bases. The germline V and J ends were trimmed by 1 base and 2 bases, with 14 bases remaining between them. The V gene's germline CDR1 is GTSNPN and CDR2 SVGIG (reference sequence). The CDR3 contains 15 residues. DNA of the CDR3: TGTGCCTGGAGTGGGGGCGGCCTCCCACAAGAGACCCAGTACTTC. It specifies CAWSGGGLPQETQYF.

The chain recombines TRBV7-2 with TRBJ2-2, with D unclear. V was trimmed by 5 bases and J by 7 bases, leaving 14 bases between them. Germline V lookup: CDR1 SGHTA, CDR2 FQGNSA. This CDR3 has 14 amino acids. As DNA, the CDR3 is TGTGCCAGCAGCCCGGGTGGATTTGGCGGGGAGCTGTTTTTT. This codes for CASSPGGFGGELFF. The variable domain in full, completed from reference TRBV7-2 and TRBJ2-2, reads GAGVSQSPSNKVTEKGKDVELRCDPISGHTALYWYRQSLGQGLEFLIYFQGNSAPDKSGLPSDRFSAERTGGSVSTLTIQRTQQEDSAVYLCASSPGGFGGELFFGEGSRLTVL.

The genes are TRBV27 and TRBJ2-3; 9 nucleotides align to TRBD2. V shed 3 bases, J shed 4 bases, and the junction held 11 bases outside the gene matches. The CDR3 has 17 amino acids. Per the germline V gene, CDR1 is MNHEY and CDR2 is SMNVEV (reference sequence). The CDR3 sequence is CASSFRISGRIPDTQYF. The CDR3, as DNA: TGTGCCAGCAGTTTCCGGATCAGCGGGAGGATCCCAGATACGCAGTATTTT.

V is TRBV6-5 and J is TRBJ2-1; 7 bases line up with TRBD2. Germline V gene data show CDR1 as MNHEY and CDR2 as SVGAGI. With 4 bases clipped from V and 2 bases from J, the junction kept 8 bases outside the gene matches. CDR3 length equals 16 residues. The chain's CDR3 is CASSSPAGVTYNEQFF. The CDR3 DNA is TGTGCCAGCAGTTCCCCGGCGGGAGTCACCTACAATGAGCAGTTCTTC.

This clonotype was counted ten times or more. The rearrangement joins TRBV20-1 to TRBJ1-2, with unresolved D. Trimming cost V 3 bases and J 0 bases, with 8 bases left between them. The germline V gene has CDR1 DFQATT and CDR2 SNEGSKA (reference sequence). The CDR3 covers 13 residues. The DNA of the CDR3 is TGCAGTGCTAGTTCCACAGCTAACTATGGCTACACCTTC. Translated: CSASSTANYGYTF.

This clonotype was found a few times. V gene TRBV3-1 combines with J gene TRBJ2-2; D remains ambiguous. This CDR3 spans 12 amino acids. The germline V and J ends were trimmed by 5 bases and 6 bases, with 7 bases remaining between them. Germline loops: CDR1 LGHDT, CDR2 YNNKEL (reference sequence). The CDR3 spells CASSFPAGELFF. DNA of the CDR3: TGTGCCAGCAGCTTCCCGGCCGGGGAGCTGTTTTTT.

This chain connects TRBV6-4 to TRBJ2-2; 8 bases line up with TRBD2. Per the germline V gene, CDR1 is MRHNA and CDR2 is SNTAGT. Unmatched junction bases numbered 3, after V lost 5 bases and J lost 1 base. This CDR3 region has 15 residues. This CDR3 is CASSREGLNTGELFF. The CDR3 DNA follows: TGTGCCAGCAGTCGGGAGGGCCTGAACACCGGGGAGCTGTTTTTT.

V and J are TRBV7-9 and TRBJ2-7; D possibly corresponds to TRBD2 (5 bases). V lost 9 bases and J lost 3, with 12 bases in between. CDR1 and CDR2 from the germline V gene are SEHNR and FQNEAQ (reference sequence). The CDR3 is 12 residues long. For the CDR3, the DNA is TGTGCCAGTGAGGGCAGCAACTACGAGCAGTACTTC. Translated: CASEGSNYEQYF. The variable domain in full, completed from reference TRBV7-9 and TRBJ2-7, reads DTGVSQNPRHKITKRGQNVTFRCDPISEHNRLYWYRQTLGQGPEFLTYFQNEAQLEKSRLLSDRFSAERPKGSFSTLEIQRTEQGDSAMYLCASEGSNYEQYFGPGTRLTVT.

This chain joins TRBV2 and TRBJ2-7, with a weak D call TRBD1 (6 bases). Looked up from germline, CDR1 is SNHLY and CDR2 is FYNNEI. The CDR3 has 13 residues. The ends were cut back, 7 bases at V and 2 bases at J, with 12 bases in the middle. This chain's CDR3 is CASIGQSTYEQYF. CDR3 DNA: TGTGCCAGCATCGGACAGTCTACCTACGAGCAGTACTTC.